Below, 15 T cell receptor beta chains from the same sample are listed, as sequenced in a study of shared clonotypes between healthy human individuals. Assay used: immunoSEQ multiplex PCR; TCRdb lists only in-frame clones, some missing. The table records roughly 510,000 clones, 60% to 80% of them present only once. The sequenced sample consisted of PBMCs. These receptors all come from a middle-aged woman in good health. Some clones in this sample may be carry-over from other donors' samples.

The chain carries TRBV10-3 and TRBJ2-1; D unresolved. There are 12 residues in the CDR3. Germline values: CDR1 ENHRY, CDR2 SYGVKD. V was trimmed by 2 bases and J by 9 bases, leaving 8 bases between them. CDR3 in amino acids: CAISEAGPEQFF. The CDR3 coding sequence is TGTGCCATCAGTGAGGCTGGTCCTGAGCAGTTCTTC.

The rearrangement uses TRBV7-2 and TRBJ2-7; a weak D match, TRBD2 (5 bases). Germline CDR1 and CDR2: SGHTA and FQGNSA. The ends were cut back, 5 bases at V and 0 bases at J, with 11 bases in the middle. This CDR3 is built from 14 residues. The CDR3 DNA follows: TGTGCCAGCAGCCCGCGACGGGACTCCTACGAGCAGTACTTC. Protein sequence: CASSPRRDSYEQYF.

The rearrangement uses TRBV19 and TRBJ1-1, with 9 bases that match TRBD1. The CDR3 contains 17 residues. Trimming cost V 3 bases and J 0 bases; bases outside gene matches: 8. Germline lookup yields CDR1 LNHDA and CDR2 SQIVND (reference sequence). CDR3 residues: CASSMVRDRAMNTEAFF. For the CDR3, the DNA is TGTGCCAGTAGTATGGTCCGGGACAGGGCTATGAACACTGAAGCTTTCTTT.

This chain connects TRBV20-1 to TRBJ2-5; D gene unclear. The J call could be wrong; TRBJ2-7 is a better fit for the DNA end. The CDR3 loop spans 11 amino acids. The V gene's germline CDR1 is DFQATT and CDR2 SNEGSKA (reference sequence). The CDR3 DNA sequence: TGCAGTGTCCGCGGCTCCTACGAGCAGTACTTC. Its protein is CSVRGSYEQYF.

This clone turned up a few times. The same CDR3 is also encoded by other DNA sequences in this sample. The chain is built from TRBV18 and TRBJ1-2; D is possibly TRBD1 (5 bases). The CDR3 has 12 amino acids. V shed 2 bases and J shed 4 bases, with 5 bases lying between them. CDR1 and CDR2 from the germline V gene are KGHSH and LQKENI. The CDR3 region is CASSPGGYGYTF. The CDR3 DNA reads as TGTGCCAGCTCACCAGGGGGCTATGGCTACACCTTC.

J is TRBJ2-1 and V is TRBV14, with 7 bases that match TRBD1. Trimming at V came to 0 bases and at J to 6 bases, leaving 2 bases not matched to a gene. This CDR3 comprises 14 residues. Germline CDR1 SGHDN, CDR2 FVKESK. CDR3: CASSQEGQSNEQFF. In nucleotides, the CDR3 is TGTGCCAGCAGCCAAGAGGGACAGTCCAATGAGCAGTTCTTC.

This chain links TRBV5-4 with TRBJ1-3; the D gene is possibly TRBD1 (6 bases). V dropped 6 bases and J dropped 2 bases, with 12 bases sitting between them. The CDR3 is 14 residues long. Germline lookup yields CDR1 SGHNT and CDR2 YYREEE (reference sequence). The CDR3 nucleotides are TGTGCCAGCACCGGAGGGGGGGCTGGAAACACCATATATTTT. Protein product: CASTGGGAGNTIYF.

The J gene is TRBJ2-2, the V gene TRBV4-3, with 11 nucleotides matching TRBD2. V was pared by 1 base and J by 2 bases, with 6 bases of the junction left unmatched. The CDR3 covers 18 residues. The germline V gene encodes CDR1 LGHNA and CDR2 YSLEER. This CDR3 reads CASSQVFRLAGNTGELFF. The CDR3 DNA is TGCGCCAGCAGCCAAGTTTTCCGACTAGCGGGAAACACCGGGGAGCTGTTTTTT.

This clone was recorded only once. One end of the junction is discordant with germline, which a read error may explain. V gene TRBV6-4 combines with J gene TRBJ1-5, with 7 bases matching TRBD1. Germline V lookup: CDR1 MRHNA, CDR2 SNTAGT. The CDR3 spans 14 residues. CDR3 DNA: TGTGCCGGCAGTGACACAGGGGATAATCAGCCCCAGCATTTT. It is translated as CAGSDTGDNQPQHF.

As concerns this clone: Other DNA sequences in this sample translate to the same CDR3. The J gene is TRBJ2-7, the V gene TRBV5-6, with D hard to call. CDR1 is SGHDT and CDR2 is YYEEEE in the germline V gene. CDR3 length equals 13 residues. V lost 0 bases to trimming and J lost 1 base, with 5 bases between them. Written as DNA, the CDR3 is TGTGCCAGCAGCTTGGGGCAGTCCTACGAGCAGTACTTC. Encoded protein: CASSLGQSYEQYF.

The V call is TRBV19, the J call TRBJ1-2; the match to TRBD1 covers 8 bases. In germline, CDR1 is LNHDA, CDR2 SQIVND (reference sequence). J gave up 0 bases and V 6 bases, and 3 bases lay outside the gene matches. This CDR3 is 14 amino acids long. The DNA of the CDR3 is TGTGCCAGTAGCCAGGACAGGGCTAACTATGGCTACACCTTC. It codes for CASSQDRANYGYTF.

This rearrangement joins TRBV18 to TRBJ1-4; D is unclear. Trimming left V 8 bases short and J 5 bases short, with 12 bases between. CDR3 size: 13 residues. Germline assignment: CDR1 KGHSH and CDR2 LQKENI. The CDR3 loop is CASTREENEKLFF. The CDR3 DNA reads TGTGCCAGCACGCGGGAGGAGAATGAAAAACTGTTTTTT.

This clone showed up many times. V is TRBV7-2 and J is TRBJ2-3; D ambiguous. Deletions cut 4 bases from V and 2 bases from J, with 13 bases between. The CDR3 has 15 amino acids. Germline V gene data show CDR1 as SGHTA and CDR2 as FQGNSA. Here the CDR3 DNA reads TGTGCCAGCAGCTGGGAACGGACCTTCACAGATACGCAGTATTTT. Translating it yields CASSWERTFTDTQYF.

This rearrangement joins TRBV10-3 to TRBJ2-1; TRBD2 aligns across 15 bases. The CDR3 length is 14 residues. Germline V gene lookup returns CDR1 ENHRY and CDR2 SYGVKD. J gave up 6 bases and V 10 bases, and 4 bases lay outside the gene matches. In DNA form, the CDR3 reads TGTGCCACCGGACTAGCGGGAGGGGGCAATGAGCAGTTCTTC. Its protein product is CATGLAGGGNEQFF.

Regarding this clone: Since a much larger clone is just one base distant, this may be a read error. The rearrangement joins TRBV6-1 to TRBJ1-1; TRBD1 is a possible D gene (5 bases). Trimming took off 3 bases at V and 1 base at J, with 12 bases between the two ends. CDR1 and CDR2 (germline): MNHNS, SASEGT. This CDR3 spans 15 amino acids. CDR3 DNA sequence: TGTGCCAGCAGTGATTGGAGCAGGGAGAACACTGAAGCTTTCTTT. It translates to CASSDWSRENTEAFF.